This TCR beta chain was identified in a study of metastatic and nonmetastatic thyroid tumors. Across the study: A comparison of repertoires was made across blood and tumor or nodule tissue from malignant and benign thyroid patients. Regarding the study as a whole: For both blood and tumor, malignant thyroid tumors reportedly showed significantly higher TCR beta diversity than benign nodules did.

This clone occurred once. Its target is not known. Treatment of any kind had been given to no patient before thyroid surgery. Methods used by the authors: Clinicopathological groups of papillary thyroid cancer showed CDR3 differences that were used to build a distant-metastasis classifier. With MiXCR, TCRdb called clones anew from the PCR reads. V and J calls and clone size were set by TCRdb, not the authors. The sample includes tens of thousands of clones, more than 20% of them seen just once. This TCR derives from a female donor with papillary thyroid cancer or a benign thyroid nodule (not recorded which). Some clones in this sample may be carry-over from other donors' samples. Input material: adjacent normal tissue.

The CDR3: CANIPLGHGQETQYF. DNA for the CDR3: TGTGCCAACATCCCGCTCGGACACGGCCAAGAGACCCAGTACTTC. The chain has TRBV7-2 and TRBJ2-5, with D maybe TRBD1 (5 bases). This CDR3 region has 15 residues. Trimming stripped 10 bases from V and 1 base from J, with 19 bases between. The germline CDR1 and CDR2 sequences are SGHTA and FQGNSA. The entire variable domain, with the rest obtained from reference TRBV7-2 and TRBJ2-5, is as follows: GAGVSQSPSNKVTEKGKDVELRCDPISGHTALYWYRQSLGQGLEFLIYFQGNSAPDKSGLPSDRFSAERTGGSVSTLTIQRTQQEDSAVYLCANIPLGHGQETQYFGPGTRLLVL.